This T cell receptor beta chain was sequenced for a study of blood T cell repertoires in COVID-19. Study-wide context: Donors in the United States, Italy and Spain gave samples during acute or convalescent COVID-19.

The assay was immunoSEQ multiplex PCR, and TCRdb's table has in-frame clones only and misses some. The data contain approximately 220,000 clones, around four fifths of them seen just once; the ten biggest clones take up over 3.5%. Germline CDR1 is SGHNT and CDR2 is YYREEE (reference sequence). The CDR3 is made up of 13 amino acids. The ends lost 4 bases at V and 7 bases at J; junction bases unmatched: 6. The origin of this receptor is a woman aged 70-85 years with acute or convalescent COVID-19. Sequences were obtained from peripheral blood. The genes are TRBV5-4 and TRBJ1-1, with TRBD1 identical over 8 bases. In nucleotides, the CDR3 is TGTGCCAGCAGCCAAACAGGGGGTAGTGAAGCTTTCTTT. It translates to CASSQTGGSEAFF.